These 22 T cell receptor beta chains share one sample of origin, sequenced in a study of shared clonotypes between healthy human individuals. It was CD45RO-negative cells, positively selected for CCR7, that made up naive CD8 cells, with terminally differentiated effector memory CD45RA+ cells excluded. The data were produced by immunoSEQ multiplex PCR, yet TCRdb's version contains in-frame clones alone and is incomplete. There are approximately 600,000 clones in the sample; 85% to 95% occur only once, and approximately 0.11% lies in the top ten. The sequenced sample consisted of naive CD8+ T cells sorted from blood. Source of these receptors: a woman aged 30 to 39 in good health.

The chain recombines TRBV30 with TRBJ2-7; D ambiguous. Germline assignment: CDR1 GTSNPN and CDR2 SVGIG (reference sequence). The ends were cut back, 0 bases at V and 2 bases at J, with 5 bases in the middle. The length of the CDR3 is 12 residues. The CDR3 loop reads CAWSVQPYEQYF. The CDR3 DNA is TGTGCCTGGAGTGTACAACCCTACGAGCAGTACTTC.

V and J are TRBV28 and TRBJ2-3; TRBD1 matches 8 bases. The CDR3 sequence is 15 residues long. Germline CDR1 and CDR2: MDHEN and SYDVKM. V shed 8 bases, J shed 0 bases, and the junction held 7 bases outside the gene matches. The CDR3 bases are TGTGCCAGCGAACAGGGGGAACCTAGCACAGATACGCAGTATTTT. Amino acid sequence: CASEQGEPSTDTQYF.

Regarding this clone: The sample holds other DNA sequences that translate to the same CDR3. V and J are TRBV7-8 and TRBJ1-3; the D gene is possibly TRBD1 (6 bases). The germline CDR1 and CDR2 sequences are SGHVS and FQNEAQ. V shed 7 bases and J shed 4 bases, with 14 bases lying between them. The CDR3 loop spans 14 amino acids. The CDR3 bases are TGTGCCAGCACCCCGCAGGGGTACGGAAACACCATATATTTT. Translated, it gives CASTPQGYGNTIYF.

This chain joins TRBV7-9 and TRBJ2-7; 8 bases align to TRBD1. The V gene end was trimmed by 1 base and the J gene end by 4 bases; junction bases not matched to a gene: 6. CDR1 is SEHNR, CDR2 FQNEAQ, per germline (reference sequence). This CDR3 is built from 15 residues. The chain's CDR3 is CASSLGDRGWYEQYF. CDR3 DNA sequence: TGTGCCAGCAGCTTAGGTGACAGGGGATGGTACGAGCAGTACTTC.

The J gene is TRBJ2-7, the V gene TRBV4-1; TRBD2 might be the D (7 bases). The CDR3 loop spans 14 amino acids. Trimming cost V 4 bases and J 3 bases, with 13 bases left between them. Germline CDR1 and CDR2: MGHRA and YSYEKL. The CDR3 loop reads CASSLGASGYEQYF. CDR3 in DNA: TGCGCCAGCAGCCTGGGGGCTAGCGGCTACGAGCAGTACTTC.

On this clone itself: The identical CDR3 is also encoded by other nucleotide sequences in the sample. V gene TRBV27 combines with J gene TRBJ2-1; D gene uncertain. The CDR3 length is 14 residues. The ends were cut back, 4 bases at V and 0 bases at J, with 7 bases in the middle. Germline assignment: CDR1 MNHEY and CDR2 SMNVEV (reference sequence). CDR3 protein: CASSSRSSYNEQFF. CDR3 DNA sequence: TGTGCCAGCAGTTCCCGGAGCTCCTACAATGAGCAGTTCTTC.

V and J are TRBV5-1 and TRBJ1-1; maybe TRBD1 (5 bases). CDR1 and CDR2 from the germline V gene are SGHRS and YFSETQ. The CDR3 loop spans 17 amino acids. Trimming shortened V by 0 bases and J by 7 bases, and 22 bases separated the two germline ends. CDR3 nucleotides: TGCGCCAGCAGCTTGGAAGGTCGTTGGGGGGAAATAGTTGAAGCTTTCTTT. This codes for CASSLEGRWGEIVEAFF.

V is TRBV7-9 and J is TRBJ2-5, with 8 bases aligning to TRBD2. The J call may not be correct, given that the DNA end is closer to TRBJ2-7. The CDR3 loop spans 15 amino acids. Germline CDR1 reads SEHNR; CDR2 reads FQNEAQ (reference sequence). DNA of the CDR3: TGTGCCAGCAGCCTCAAGGGCGGGGGGCTCGCCGAGCAGTACTTC. It is translated as CASSLKGGGLAEQYF.

This clone was observed a single time. The CDR3 spells CASSLSTEGPGELFF. The CDR3 nucleotides read TGTGCCAGCAGCTTAAGCACGGAGGGACCCGGGGAGCTGTTTTTT. The gene calls are TRBV7-3 and TRBJ2-2; tentatively, D is TRBD2 (6 bases). Trimming removed 1 base at V and 6 bases at J, with 12 bases between. The CDR3 has 15 amino acids. CDR1 SGHTA and CDR2 FQGTGA come from the germline V gene.

The chain employs TRBV28 and TRBJ1-4; possible D gene TRBD1, 6 bases. The CDR3 length is 14 residues. Germline V gives CDR1 MDHEN, CDR2 SYDVKM. V shed 4 bases and J shed 8 bases, with 14 bases lying between them. In DNA form, the CDR3 reads TGTGCCAGCAGTTCCCCTCGGGGGCGGGAAAAACTGTTTTTT. The encoded protein is CASSSPRGREKLFF.

The J gene is TRBJ2-5, the V gene TRBV5-6; 7 bases are shared with TRBD2. The DNA end lines up better with TRBJ2-7; the J call may be wrong. The length of the CDR3 is 16 residues. Germline assignment: CDR1 SGHDT and CDR2 YYEEEE. The CDR3 sequence is CASYPAWGGSVHEQYF. The DNA for the CDR3 is TGTGCCAGCTACCCCGCTTGGGGCGGGAGTGTCCACGAGCAGTACTTC.

The chain has TRBV28 and TRBJ1-1; TRBD1 is a possible D gene (6 bases). Germline CDR1 and CDR2: MDHEN and SYDVKM. The CDR3 is 17 amino acids. V lost 1 base and J lost 2, with 17 bases in between. The CDR3 loop is CASSLSGAAPLNTEAFF. The CDR3 region has the DNA TGTGCCAGCAGTTTATCAGGGGCCGCCCCCTTAAACACTGAAGCTTTCTTT. The full variable domain, in which reference TRBV28 and TRBJ1-1 provide the parts outside the CDR3, is DVKVTQSSRYLVKRTGEKVFLECVQDMDHENMFWYRQDPGLGLRLIYFSYDVKMKEKGDIPEGYSVSREKKERFSLILESASTNQTSMYLCASSLSGAAPLNTEAFFGQGTRLTVV.

CDR3 nucleotides: TGTGCTAGGGACAGGGTGCACGAGCAGTACTTC. Residues: CARDRVHEQYF. The rearrangement links TRBV25-1 to TRBJ2-7, with 9 bases identical to TRBD1. The length of the CDR3 is 11 residues. Germline V gives CDR1 MGHDK, CDR2 SYGVNS.

CDR3 sequence: CASSVEGLFTDTQYF. CDR3 sequence (DNA): TGTGCCAGCAGCGTAGAGGGTCTTTTCACAGATACGCAGTATTTT. V and J are TRBV9 and TRBJ2-3; D unresolved. Per the germline V gene, CDR1 is SGDLS and CDR2 is YYNGEE. The CDR3 runs 15 residues. The ends were cut back, 0 bases at V and 2 bases at J, with 10 bases in the middle.

The chain links TRBV13 to TRBJ2-7, with D hard to call. The V and J ends lost 4 bases and 7 bases respectively, with 17 bases between them. The CDR3 covers 14 residues. Germline lookup yields CDR1 PRHDT and CDR2 FYEKMQ (reference sequence). This CDR3 reads CASSSMGYRGEQYF. DNA for the CDR3: TGTGCCAGCAGCTCGATGGGCTATCGTGGGGAGCAGTACTTC.

Concerning this clone itself: Other DNA sequences in the sample encode the same CDR3. The chain combines TRBV5-4 with TRBJ2-7; D uncertain. The CDR3 totals 11 residues. The germline V gene encodes CDR1 SGHNT and CDR2 YYREEE (reference sequence). V was trimmed by 3 bases and J by 3 bases, leaving 4 bases between them. CDR3 sequence: CASSSIYEQYF. CDR3 nucleotides: TGTGCCAGCAGCTCGATCTACGAGCAGTACTTC.

The DNA of the CDR3 is TGTGCCAGCAGCTTAGAGGGGTATGAGCAGTTCTTC. This sequence encodes CASSLEGYEQFF. The rearrangement joins TRBV7-6 to TRBJ2-1; D perhaps matches TRBD1 (5 bases). The germline V gene has CDR1 SGHVS and CDR2 FNYEAQ. Trimming pared 1 base from V and 8 bases from J, leaving 6 bases between. The length of the CDR3 is 12 residues.

This chain links TRBV9 with TRBJ1-1, with D uncertain. This CDR3 spans 12 amino acids. The ends were cut back, 4 bases at V and 6 bases at J, with 10 bases in the middle. Per the germline V gene, CDR1 is SGDLS and CDR2 is YYNGEE. This CDR3 is CASSPTNSEAFF. Written as DNA, the CDR3 is TGTGCCAGCAGCCCTACCAACTCTGAAGCTTTCTTT.

V and J are TRBV27 and TRBJ1-2, with a tentative D call TRBD1 (6 bases). V lost 8 bases, J lost 4 bases, and 17 bases lay in between. Germline CDR1 and CDR2: MNHEY and SMNVEV (reference sequence). CDR3 length equals 14 residues. The CDR3 here is CASGETGLLYGYTF. The CDR3 DNA sequence: TGTGCCAGCGGAGAGACAGGTCTGCTCTATGGCTACACCTTC.

The chain uses TRBV6-5 and TRBJ2-7, with no clear D. V lost 7 bases to trimming and J lost 2 bases, with 15 bases between them. The length of the CDR3 is 14 residues. Germline-derived CDR1 and CDR2 are MNHEY and SVGAGI. CDR3 coding DNA: TGTGCCAGCACCTCGGCCCTTAAGCCCTACGAGCAGTACTTC. Protein sequence: CASTSALKPYEQYF.

As DNA, the CDR3 is TGTGCCAGCAGCCCCACAGGGGGTCGGTCCTACGAGCAGTACTTC. Translated: CASSPTGGRSYEQYF. The V gene is TRBV5-5, the J gene TRBJ2-7; 8 nucleotides match TRBD1. This CDR3 has 15 amino acids. Germline V gives CDR1 SGHKS, CDR2 YYEKEE (reference sequence). The junction had 7 bases not matched to a gene; V was cut back by 4 bases and J by 1 base.

The V call is TRBV6-5, the J call TRBJ2-7; 7 bases are a match to TRBD1. V was clipped by 0 bases and J by 4 bases; unmatched bases: 9. Germline V gives CDR1 MNHEY, CDR2 SVGAGI. This CDR3 has 16 amino acids. The CDR3 region is CASSYSITGVGYEQYF. CDR3 nucleotides: TGTGCCAGCAGTTACTCGATTACAGGGGTGGGGTACGAGCAGTACTTC.